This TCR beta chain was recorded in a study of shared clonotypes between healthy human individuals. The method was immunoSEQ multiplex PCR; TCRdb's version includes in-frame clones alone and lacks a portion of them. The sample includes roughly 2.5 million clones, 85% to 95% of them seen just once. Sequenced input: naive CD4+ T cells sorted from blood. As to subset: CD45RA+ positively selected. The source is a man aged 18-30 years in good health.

The chain's CDR3 is CASTWTASTDTQYF. DNA for the CDR3: TGTGCCAGCACCTGGACAGCTAGCACAGATACGCAGTATTTT. V and J are TRBV6-1 and TRBJ2-3; D may be TRBD1 (6 bases). The CDR3 contains 14 residues. Germline V gene data show CDR1 as MNHNS and CDR2 as SASEGT. The V end was cut by 7 bases, the J end by 0 bases, with 11 bases between.